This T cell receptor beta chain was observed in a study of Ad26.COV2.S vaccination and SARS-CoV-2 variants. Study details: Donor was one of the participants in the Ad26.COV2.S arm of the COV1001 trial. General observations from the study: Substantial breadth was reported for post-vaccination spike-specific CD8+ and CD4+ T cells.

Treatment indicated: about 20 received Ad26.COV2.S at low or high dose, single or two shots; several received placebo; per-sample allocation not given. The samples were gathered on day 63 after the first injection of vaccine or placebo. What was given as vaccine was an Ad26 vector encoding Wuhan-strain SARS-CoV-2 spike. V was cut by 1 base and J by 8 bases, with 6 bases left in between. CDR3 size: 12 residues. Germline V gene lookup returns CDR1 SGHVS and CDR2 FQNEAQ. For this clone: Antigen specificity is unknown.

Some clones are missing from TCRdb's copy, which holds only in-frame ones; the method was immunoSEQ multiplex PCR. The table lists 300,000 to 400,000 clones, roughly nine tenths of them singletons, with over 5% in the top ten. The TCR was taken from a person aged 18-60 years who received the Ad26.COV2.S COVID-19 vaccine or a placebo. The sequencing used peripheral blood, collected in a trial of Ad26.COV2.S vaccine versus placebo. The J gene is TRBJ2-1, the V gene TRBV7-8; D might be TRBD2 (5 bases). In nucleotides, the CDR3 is TGTGCCAGCAGCTTAGGGGGAGATGAGCAGTTCTTC. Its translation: CASSLGGDEQFF.